This TCR beta chain was identified during a study of T cell responses to AZD1222 COVID-19 vaccine. The CDR3 sequence is 12 residues long. V dropped 11 bases and J dropped 4; count of bases not matched to a gene: 7. Per germline, CDR1 MNHEY and CDR2 SVGAGI. Profiled with immunoSEQ multiplex PCR; TCRdb holds only in-frame clones, not every one. The sample includes about 85,000 clones, around 85% of them seen just once. Details on this clone: The antigen is unknown.

Study-level findings and limits: Samples come after the peak T cell response, not at day 14.

This sample comprised peripheral blood, obtained on day 0 of AZD1222 vaccination. This receptor was obtained from an adult in good health. The genes are TRBV6-5 and TRBJ2-7; 8 bases are a match to TRBD1. The CDR3 region has the DNA TGTGCCTGCCGGGACAGGACTTACGAGCAGTACTTC. Translating it yields CACRDRTYEQYF.